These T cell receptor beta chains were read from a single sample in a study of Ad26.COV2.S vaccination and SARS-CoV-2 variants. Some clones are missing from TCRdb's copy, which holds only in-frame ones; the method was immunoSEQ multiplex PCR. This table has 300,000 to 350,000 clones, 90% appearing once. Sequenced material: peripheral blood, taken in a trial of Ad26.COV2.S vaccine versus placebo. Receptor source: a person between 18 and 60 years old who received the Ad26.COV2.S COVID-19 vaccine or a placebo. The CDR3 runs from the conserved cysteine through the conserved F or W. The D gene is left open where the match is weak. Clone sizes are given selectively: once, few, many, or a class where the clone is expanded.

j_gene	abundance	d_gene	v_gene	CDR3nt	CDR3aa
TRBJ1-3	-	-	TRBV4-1	TGCGCCAGCAGCCTCTTAGAAGGAGAAAACACCATATATTTT	CASSLLEGENTIYF
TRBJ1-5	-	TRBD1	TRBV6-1	TGTGCCAGCAGTGAAAGTCGGCAGGGGGATCAGCCCCAGCATTTT	CASSESRQGDQPQHF
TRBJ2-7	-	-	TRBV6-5	TGTGCCAGCAGGCTCAGGAGTTCCTACGAGCAGTACTTC	CASRLRSSYEQYF
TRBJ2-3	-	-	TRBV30	TGTGCCTGTCGGGGACACCCATCCCAAGATACGCAGTATTTT	CACRGHPSQDTQYF
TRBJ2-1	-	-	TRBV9	TGTGCCAGCAGCCCGGGGGATGACTCCTACAATGAGCAGTTCTTC	CASSPGDDSYNEQFF
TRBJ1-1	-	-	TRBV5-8	TGTGCCAGCAGCTTTTCCCCGAAATGGGGAAACAGGATGAACACTGAAGCTTTCTTT	CASSFSPKWGNRMNTEAFF
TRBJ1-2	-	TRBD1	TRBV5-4	TGTGCCAGCAGCTTACTGGAGGGACAGGGGGTTGGCTACACCTTC	CASSLLEGQGVGYTF
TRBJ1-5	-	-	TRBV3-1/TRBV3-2	TGTGCCAGCAGCCAAGATTCGGCAGGACCCTATAGCAATCAGCCCCAGCATTTT	CASSQDSAGPYSNQPQHF
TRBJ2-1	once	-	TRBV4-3	TGCGCCAGCAGCCAAGATCTTTCCCGGGACAATGAGCAGTTCTTC	CASSQDLSRDNEQFF
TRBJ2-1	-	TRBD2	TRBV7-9	TGTGCCAGCAGCCTCGAAAGCGGGGATGAGCAGTTCTTC	CASSLESGDEQFF
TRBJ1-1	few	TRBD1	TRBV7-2	TGTGCCAGCAGCTTGGGACAGGGGAACACTGAAGCTTTCTTT	CASSLGQGNTEAFF
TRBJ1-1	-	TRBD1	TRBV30	TGTGCCTGGAGGACAGGGGGCGACACTGAAGCTTTCTTT	CAWRTGGDTEAFF
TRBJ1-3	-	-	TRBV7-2	TGTGCCAGCACCCAGGGAGGAGGAAACACCATATATTTT	CASTQGGGNTIYF
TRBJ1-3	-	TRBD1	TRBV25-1	TGTGCCAGCAGTAGGACAGGGGTAGGGGGAAACACCATATATTTT	CASSRTGVGGNTIYF
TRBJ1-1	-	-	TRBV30	TGTGCCTGGAACCGGGCAGCGAACACTGAAGCTTTCTTT	CAWNRAANTEAFF
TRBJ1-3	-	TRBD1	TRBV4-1	TGCGCCAGCTCCAAAGCGGACAGGGGTGGAAACACCATATATTTT	CASSKADRGGNTIYF
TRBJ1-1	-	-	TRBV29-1	TGCAGCGTTGAAGACCCGGCCATGAACACTGAAGCTTTCTTT	CSVEDPAMNTEAFF
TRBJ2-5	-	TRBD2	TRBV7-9	TGTGCCAGTGGACTAGCGGGAGGAGAGACCCAGTACTTC	CASGLAGGETQYF
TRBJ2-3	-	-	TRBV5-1	TGCGCCAGCAGCGGGATTAGCACAGATACGCAGTATTTT	CASSGISTDTQYF
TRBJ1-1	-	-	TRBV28	TGTGCCAGCAGTTTCGGGGACCGGAGGAACACTGAAGCTTTCTTT	CASSFGDRRNTEAFF
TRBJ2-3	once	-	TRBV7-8	TGTGCCAGCAGCTTAATAGATACGCAGTATTTT	CASSLIDTQYF
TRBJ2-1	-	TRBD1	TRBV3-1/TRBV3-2	TGTGCCAGCAGCCAAGTCGCTCCGACAGGGGCCTCATCGCCCGAGCAGTTCTTC	CASSQVAPTGASSPEQFF
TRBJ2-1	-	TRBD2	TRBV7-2	TGTGCCAGCAGCTTAGGGCTAGCGGATGAGCAGTTCTTC	CASSLGLADEQFF
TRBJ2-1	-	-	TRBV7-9	TGTGCCAGCAGCTTACAGCAAGATGAGCAGTTCTTC	CASSLQQDEQFF
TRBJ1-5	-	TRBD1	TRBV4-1	TGCGCCAGCAGCCAATTCCCCCGGGACAGGGGGGTACTCAATCAGCCCCAGCATTTT	CASSQFPRDRGVLNQPQHF
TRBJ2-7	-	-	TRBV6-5	TGTGCCAGCAGTTACAGGGGTTTAGGGACAGAGCAGTACTTC	CASSYRGLGTEQYF
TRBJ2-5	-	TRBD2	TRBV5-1	TGCGCCAGCAGCCAAATTCTAGCGGGGGGTAGTCAGACCCAGTACTTC	CASSQILAGGSQTQYF
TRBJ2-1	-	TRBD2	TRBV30	TGTGCCTTCCTAGCGGGGGATTACAATGAGCAGTTCTTC	CAFLAGDYNEQFF
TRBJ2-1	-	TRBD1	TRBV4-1	TGCGCCAGCAGCCAAGTGATCGGGACAGGGATTGGCGATGAGCAGTTCTTC	CASSQVIGTGIGDEQFF
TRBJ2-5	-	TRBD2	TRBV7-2	TGTGCCAGTGGGACTAGCGGGGGGGCTCTGACCCAGTACTTC	CASGTSGGALTQYF
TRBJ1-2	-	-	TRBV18	TGTGCCAGCTCACCCTCGCTCCAGGGGTGGAGCTATGGCTACACCTTC	CASSPSLQGWSYGYTF
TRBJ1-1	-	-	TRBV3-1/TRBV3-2	TGTGCCAGCAGCCAGGGCGACTGGAACACTGAAGCTTTCTTT	CASSQGDWNTEAFF
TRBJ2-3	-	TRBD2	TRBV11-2	TGTGCCAGCAGCCCCCCCTGGGTGCGGGGGGTCCTTGATACGCAGTATTTT	CASSPPWVRGVLDTQYF
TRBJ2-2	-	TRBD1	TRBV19	TGTGCCAGTACTGGGTCCCCAGGGACAGGGACCGGGGAGCTGTTTTTT	CASTGSPGTGTGELFF
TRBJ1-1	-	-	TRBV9	TGTGCCAGCAGCGTAGGAGAGATGAACACTGAAGCTTTCTTT	CASSVGEMNTEAFF
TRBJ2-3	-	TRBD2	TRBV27	TGTGCCAGCAGTTTTAGCGGGAGGGCCCTTAGGACAGATACGCAGTATTTT	CASSFSGRALRTDTQYF
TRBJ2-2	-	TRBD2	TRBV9	TGTGCCAGCCGGGGACTAGCGGGAGCCGGGGAGCTGTTTTTT	CASRGLAGAGELFF
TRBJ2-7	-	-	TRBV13	TGTGCCAGCAGCGGGTCGACAGAGAGCTACGAGCAGTACTTC	CASSGSTESYEQYF
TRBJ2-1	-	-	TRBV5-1	TGCGCCAGCAGTCAAAACAATGAGCAGTTCTTC	CASSQNNEQFF
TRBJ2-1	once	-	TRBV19	TGTGCCAGTAGTATAGGCGCAGGGCCGGGTGAGCAGTTCTTC	CASSIGAGPGEQFF
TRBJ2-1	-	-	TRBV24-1	TGTGCCACCAGTGCTGGACTATACCTAAACAATGAGCAGTTCTTC	CATSAGLYLNNEQFF
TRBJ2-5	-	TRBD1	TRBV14	TGTGCCAGCAGCTCTGGACAGGTTAAAGAGACCCAGTACTTC	CASSSGQVKETQYF
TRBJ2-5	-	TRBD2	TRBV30	TGTGCCCTCCAGGCGGGAGGGGAGACCCAGTACTTC	CALQAGGETQYF
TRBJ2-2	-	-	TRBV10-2	TGCGCCAGCAGAGCTATAGCTGGTACCGGGGAGCTGTTTTTT	CASRAIAGTGELFF
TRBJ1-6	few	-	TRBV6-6	TGTGCCAGCAGTTACTTCCAGGGCCCGGAGGCCCTCCACTTT	CASSYFQGPEALHF
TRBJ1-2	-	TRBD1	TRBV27	TGTGCCAGCAGTTTAACAGCGGGACAGGGAGGCTATGGCTACACCTTC	CASSLTAGQGGYGYTF
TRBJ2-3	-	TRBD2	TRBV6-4	TGTGCCAGCAGTCCGGGACTAGCGGGAGGGGCGGCAGATACGCAGTATTTT	CASSPGLAGGAADTQYF
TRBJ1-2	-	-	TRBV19	TGTGCCAGTAGTTCTGGACAAGCCCAGGAGGACTATGGCTACACCTTC	CASSSGQAQEDYGYTF
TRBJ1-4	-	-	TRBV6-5	TGTGCCAGCAGTTTCCGGGCCGTTGCAACTAATGAAAAACTGTTTTTT	CASSFRAVATNEKLFF
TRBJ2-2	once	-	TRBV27	TGTGCCAGCAGTTTAACGGGTGTGGGGACCGGGGAGCTGTTTTTT	CASSLTGVGTGELFF
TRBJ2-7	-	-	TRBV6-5	TGTGCCAGCCTCTGGGGTGTCGGGCAGTACTTC	CASLWGVGQYF
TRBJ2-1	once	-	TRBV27	TGTGCCAGCAGTTTTGGGGAGGAGGCCCCCGTTGTGCTCTTC	CASSFGEEAPVVLF
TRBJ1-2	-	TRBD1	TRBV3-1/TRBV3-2	TGTGCCAGCAGCCAAGTCGACAGGGCCGGGTATGGCTACACCTTC	CASSQVDRAGYGYTF